A single sample gave rise to the 7 T cell receptor beta chains below, sequenced in a study of beta chain features in type 1 diabetes. Isolated RNA was reverse transcribed in full, so expressed TCRB transcripts were sequenced. Sequencing was performed with immunoSEQ multiplex PCR; in TCRdb, only in-frame clones are kept and a portion is missing. This table has 300,000 to 350,000 clones, approximately 13% appearing once. Whole-study results and caveats: Type 1 diabetes patients had moderately but significantly shorter TCRB CDR3s in all four CD4+ subsets.

These receptors' targets are unknown. The sample taken for sequencing was naive CD4+ T cells from blood. The source is a woman between 18 and 29 years old with type 1 diabetes.

This clone was observed a handful of times. This chain connects TRBV25-1 to TRBJ1-1; D possibly corresponds to TRBD1 (6 bases). The CDR3 is made up of 13 amino acids. V was clipped by 6 bases and J by 0 bases, with 8 bases between them. The V gene's germline CDR1 is MGHDK and CDR2 SYGVNS. CDR3 protein: CASRGQLNTEAFF. The CDR3 DNA reads TGTGCCAGCAGAGGACAGTTGAACACTGAAGCTTTCTTT.

J is TRBJ2-5 and V is TRBV5-6; TRBD1 matches 7 bases. The CDR3 consists of 17 residues. Trimming removed 1 base from V and 0 bases from J; junction bases left unmatched: 9. Germline V gene lookup returns CDR1 SGHDT and CDR2 YYEEEE. CDR3 loop: CASSLFSGQTYQETQYF. In DNA form, the CDR3 reads TGTGCCAGCAGCTTGTTCTCGGGACAGACGTACCAAGAGACCCAGTACTTC.

The chain carries TRBV20-1 and TRBJ2-1; a possible D gene is TRBD1 (5 bases). CDR3 length: 11 amino acids. Germline V lookup: CDR1 DFQATT, CDR2 SNEGSKA (reference sequence). V was clipped by 5 bases and J by 5 bases, with 7 bases between them. The CDR3 DNA follows: TGCAGTGCTCAGGGTGACAATGAGCAGTTCTTC. Protein product: CSAQGDNEQFF.

The table lists this clone with many counts. The chain combines TRBV7-9 with TRBJ2-1, with TRBD2 matching 7 bases. The V and J ends lost 10 bases and 16 bases, in that order; junction bases with no gene match: 7. Germline assignment: CDR1 SEHNR and CDR2 FQNEAQ (reference sequence). The CDR3 spans 9 residues. The CDR3 here is CAKGRESFF. In DNA form, the CDR3 reads TGTGCCAAGGGGCGGGAGTCCTTCTTC. Full variable domain (missing parts from reference TRBV7-9 and TRBJ2-1): DTGVSQNPRHKITKRGQNVTFRCDPISEHNRLYWYRQTLGQGPEFLTYFQNEAQLEKSRLLSDRFSAERPKGSFSTLEIQRTEQGDSAMYLCAKGRESFFGPGTRLTVL.

The J gene is TRBJ2-3, the V gene TRBV7-9, with TRBD2 matching over 8 bases. CDR1 is SEHNR and CDR2 is FQNEAQ in the germline V gene (reference sequence). Losses at the gene ends were 2 bases for V and 5 bases for J; bases not matched to a gene: 6. The CDR3 is 15 residues long. The DNA for the CDR3 is TGTGCCAGCAGCTTACTCGCGGGAGGTAAAGATACGCAGTATTTT. Translating gives CASSLLAGGKDTQYF.

Only a few counts were recorded for this clone. The rearrangement uses TRBV28 and TRBJ2-1; TRBD1 might be the D (5 bases). Germline assignment: CDR1 MDHEN and CDR2 SYDVKM. The CDR3 length is 14 residues. Trimming took 1 base from V and 6 from J, leaving 10 bases between them. The CDR3 is CASSLSQGTNEQFF. The CDR3, as DNA: TGTGCCAGCAGTTTATCCCAGGGAACCAATGAGCAGTTCTTC.

In its sample, this clone was seen a few times. The J gene is TRBJ2-7, the V gene TRBV5-1; 12 positions match TRBD1. Germline V lookup: CDR1 SGHRS, CDR2 YFSETQ. The ends lost 3 bases at V and 7 bases at J; junction bases unmatched: 8. The CDR3 runs to 15 residues. For the CDR3, the DNA is TGCGCCAGCAGCTCGGGGGACAGGGGGCTGGGGGAGCAGTACGTC. Its protein product is CASSSGDRGLGEQYV.